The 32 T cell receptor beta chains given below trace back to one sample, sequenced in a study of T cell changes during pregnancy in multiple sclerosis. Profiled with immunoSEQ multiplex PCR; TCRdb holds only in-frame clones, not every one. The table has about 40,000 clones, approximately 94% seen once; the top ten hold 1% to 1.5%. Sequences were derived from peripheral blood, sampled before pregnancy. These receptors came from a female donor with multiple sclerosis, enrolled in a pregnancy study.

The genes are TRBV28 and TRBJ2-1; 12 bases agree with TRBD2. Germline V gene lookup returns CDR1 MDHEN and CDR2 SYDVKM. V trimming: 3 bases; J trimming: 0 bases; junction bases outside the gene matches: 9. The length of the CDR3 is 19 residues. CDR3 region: CASSLPGLAGQSSYNEQFF. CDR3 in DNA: TGTGCCAGCAGTTTGCCGGGACTAGCGGGCCAGAGCTCCTACAATGAGCAGTTCTTC.

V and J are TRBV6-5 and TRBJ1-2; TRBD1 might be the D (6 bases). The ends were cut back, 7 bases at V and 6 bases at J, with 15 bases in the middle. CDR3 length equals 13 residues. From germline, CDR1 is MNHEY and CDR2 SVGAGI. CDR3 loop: CASTKQGFNGYTF. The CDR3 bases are TGTGCCAGCACAAAACAGGGTTTCAATGGCTACACCTTC.

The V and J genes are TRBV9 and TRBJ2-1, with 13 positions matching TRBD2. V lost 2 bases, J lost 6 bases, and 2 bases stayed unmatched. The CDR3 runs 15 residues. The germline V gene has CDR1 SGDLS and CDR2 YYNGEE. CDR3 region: CASSVGTSGINEQFF. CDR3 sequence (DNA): TGTGCCAGCAGCGTCGGGACTAGCGGGATCAATGAGCAGTTCTTC.

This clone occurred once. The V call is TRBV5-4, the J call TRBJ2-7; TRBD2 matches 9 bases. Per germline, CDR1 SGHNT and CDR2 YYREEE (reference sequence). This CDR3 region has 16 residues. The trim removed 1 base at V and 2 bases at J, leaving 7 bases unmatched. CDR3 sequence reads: CASSLSASGNTYEQYF. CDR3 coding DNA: TGTGCCAGCAGCTTGAGCGCTAGCGGGAATACCTACGAGCAGTACTTC. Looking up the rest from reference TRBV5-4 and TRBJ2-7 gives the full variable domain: ETGVTQSPTHLIKTRGQQVTLRCSSQSGHNTVSWYQQALGQGPQFIFQYYREEENGRGNFPPRFSGLQFPNYSSELNVNALELDDSALYLCASSLSASGNTYEQYFGPGTRLTVT.

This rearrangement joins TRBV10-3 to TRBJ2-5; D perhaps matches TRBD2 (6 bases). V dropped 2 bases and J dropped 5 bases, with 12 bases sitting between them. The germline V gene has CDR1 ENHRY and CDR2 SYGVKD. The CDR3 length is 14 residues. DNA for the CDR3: TGTGCCATCAGTGAGCGGGAGCTTGAGGAGACCCAGTACTTC. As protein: CAISERELEETQYF.

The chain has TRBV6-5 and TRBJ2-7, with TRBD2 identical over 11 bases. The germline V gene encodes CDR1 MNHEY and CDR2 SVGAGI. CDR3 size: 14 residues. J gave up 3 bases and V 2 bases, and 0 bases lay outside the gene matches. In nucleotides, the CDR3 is TGTGCCAGCAGTTACGGGACTAGCGGCTACGAGCAGTACTTC. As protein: CASSYGTSGYEQYF.

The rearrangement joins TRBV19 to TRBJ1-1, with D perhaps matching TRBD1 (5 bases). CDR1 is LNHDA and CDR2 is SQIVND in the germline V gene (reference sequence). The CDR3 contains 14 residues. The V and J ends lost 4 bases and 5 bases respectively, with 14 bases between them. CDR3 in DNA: TGTGCCAGTAGTAACCCCGGGGGGGGTACTGAAGCTTTCTTT. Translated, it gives CASSNPGGGTEAFF. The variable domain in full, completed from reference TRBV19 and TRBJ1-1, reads DGGITQSPKYLFRKEGQNVTLSCEQNLNHDAMYWYRQDPGQGLRLIYYSQIVNDFQKGDIAEGYSVSREKKESFPLTVTSAQKNPTAFYLCASSNPGGGTEAFFGQGTRLTVV.

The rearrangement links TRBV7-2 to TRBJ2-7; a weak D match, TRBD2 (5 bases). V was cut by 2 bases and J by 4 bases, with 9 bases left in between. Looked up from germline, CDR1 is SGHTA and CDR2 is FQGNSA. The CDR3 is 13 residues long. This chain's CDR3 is CASSLPDSYEQYF. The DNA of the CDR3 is TGTGCCAGCAGCTTACCGGACTCTTACGAGCAGTACTTC.

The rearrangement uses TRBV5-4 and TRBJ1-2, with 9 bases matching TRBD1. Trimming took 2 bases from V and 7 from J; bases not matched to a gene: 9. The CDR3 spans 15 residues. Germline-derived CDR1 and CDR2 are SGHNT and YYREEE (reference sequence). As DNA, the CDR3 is TGTGCCAGCAGCTTATCACAGGGGGCACAACGTGGCTACACCTTC. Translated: CASSLSQGAQRGYTF.

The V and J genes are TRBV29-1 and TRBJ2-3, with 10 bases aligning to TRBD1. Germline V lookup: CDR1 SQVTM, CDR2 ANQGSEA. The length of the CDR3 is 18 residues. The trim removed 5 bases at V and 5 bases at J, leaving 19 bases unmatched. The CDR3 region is CSVRGQGDGVGSGDTQYF. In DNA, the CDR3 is TGCAGCGTTCGAGGACAGGGGGACGGTGTTGGGAGTGGAGATACGCAGTATTTT.

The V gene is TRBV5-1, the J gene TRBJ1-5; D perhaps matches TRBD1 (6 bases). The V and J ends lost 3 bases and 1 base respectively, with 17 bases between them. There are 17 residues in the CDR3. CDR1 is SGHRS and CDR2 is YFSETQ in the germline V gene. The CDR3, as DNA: TGCGCCAGCAGCTACGCCGGGGGGCTGACCAGCAATCAGCCCCAGCATTTT. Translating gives CASSYAGGLTSNQPQHF.

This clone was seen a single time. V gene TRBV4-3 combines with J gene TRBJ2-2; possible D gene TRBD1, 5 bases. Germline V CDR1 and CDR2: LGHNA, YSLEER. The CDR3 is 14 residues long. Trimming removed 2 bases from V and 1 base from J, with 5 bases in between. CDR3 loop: CASSQTGNTGELFF. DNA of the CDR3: TGCGCCAGCAGCCAAACAGGGAACACCGGGGAGCTGTTTTTT.

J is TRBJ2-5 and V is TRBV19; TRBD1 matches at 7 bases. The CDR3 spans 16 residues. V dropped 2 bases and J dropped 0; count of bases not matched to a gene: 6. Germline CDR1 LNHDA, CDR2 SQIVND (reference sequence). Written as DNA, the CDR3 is TGTGCCAGTAGTATATCCGGGACAGCGTACCAAGAGACCCAGTACTTC. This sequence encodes CASSISGTAYQETQYF.

In DNA, the CDR3 is TGTGCCAGCTCACCGAGTAGCGGGGGAGGCTCCTACAATGAGCAGTTCTTC. This encodes CASSPSSGGGSYNEQFF. V gene TRBV18 combines with J gene TRBJ2-1; 9 nucleotides match TRBD2. In germline, CDR1 is KGHSH, CDR2 LQKENI. CDR3 size: 17 residues. V lost 3 bases and J lost 0; bases outside the gene matches: 6.

Written as DNA, the CDR3 is TGTGCCAGCAGCCAAGGGACAAAATTATCCTACGAGCAGTACTTC. It translates to CASSQGTKLSYEQYF. The V and J genes are TRBV16 and TRBJ2-7, with D perhaps matching TRBD1 (6 bases). Germline CDR1 is KGHSY and CDR2 is FQNENV. The CDR3 loop spans 15 amino acids. V was clipped by 2 bases and J by 1 base, with 12 bases between them.

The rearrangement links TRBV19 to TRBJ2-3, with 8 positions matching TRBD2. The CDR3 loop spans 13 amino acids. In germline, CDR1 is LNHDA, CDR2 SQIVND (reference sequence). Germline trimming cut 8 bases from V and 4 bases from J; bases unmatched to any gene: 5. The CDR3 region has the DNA TGTGCCAGTCAACCGGGACTAGCAGATACGCAGTATTTT. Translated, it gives CASQPGLADTQYF.

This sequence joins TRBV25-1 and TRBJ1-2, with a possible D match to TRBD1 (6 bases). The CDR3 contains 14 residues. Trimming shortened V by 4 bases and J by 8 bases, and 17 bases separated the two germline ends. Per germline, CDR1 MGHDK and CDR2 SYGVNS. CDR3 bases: TGTGCCAGCAGTGGAACTACAGGGTCGAAGGGCTACACCTTC. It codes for CASSGTTGSKGYTF.

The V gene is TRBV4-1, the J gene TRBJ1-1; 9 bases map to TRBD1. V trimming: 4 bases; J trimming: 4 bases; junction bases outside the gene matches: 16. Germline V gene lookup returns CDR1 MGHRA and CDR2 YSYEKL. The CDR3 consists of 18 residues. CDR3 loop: CASSLLAGQGTLGTEAFF. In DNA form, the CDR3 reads TGCGCCAGCAGCCTATTAGCGGGACAGGGAACCTTGGGCACTGAAGCTTTCTTT.

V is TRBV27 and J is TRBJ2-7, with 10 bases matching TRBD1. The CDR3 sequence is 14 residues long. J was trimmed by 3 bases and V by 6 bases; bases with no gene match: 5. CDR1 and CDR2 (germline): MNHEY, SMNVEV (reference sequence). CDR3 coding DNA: TGTGCCAGCAGCGGGACAGGGGATATCTACGAGCAGTACTTC. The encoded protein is CASSGTGDIYEQYF.

The chain's CDR3 is CAWSVLLGAWGYGYTF. CDR3 in DNA: TGTGCCTGGAGTGTACTGTTGGGGGCTTGGGGCTATGGCTACACCTTC. The chain recombines TRBV30 with TRBJ1-2, with D possibly matching TRBD1 (6 bases). The germline V gene encodes CDR1 GTSNPN and CDR2 SVGIG (reference sequence). The CDR3 runs to 16 residues. The V and J ends lost 0 bases and 4 bases respectively, with 18 bases between them. Based on the CDR3 plus reference TRBV30 and TRBJ1-2, the full variable domain is SQTIHQWPATLVQPVGSPLSLECTVEGTSNPNLYWYRQAAGRGLQLLFYSVGIGQISSEVPQNLSASRPQDRQFILSSKKLLLSDSGFYLCAWSVLLGAWGYGYTFGSGTRLTVV.

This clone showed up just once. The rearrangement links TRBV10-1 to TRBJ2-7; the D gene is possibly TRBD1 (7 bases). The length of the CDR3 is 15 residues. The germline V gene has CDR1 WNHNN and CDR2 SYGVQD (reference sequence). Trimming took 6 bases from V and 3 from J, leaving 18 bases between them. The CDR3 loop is CASSGGGAGGYEQYF. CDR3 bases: TGCGCCAGCAGCGGAGGGGGAGCAGGGGGCTACGAGCAGTACTTC.

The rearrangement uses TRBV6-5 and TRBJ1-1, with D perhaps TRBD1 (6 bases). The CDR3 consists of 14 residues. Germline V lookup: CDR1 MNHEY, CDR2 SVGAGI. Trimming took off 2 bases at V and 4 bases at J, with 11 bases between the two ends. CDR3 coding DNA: TGTGCCAGCAGTTACCTCAGGGGTGGCACTGAAGCTTTCTTT. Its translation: CASSYLRGGTEAFF.

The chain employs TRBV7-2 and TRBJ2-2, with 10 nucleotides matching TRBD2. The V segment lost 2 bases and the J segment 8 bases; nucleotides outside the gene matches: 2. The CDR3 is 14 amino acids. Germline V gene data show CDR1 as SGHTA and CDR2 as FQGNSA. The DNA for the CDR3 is TGTGCCAGCAGCTTAAGCGGGAGGGAAGGGGAGCTGTTTTTT. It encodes CASSLSGREGELFF.

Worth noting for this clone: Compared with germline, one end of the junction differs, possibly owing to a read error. CDR3 residues: CAGSEITDYGYTF. Here the CDR3 DNA reads TGTGCCGGCAGTGAGATCACAGATTATGGCTACACCTTC. The chain uses TRBV6-1 and TRBJ1-2; D is unresolved. Looked up from germline, CDR1 is MNHNS and CDR2 is SASEGT. The CDR3 totals 13 residues.

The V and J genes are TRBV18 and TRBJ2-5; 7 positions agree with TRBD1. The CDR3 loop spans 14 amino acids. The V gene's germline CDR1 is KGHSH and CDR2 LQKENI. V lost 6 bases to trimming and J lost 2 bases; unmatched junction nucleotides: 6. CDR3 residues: CASSRGQVQETQYF. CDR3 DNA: TGTGCCAGCTCGCGCGGACAGGTGCAAGAGACCCAGTACTTC. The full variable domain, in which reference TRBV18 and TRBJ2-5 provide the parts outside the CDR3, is NAGVMQNPRHLVRRRGQEARLRCSPMKGHSHVYWYRQLPEEGLKFMVYLQKENIIDESGMPKERFSAEFPKEGPSILRIQQVVRGDSAAYFCASSRGQVQETQYFGPGTRLLVL.

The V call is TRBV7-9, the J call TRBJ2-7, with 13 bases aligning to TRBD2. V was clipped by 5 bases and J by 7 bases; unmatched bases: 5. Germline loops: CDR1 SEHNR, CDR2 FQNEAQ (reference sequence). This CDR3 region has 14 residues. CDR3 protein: CASSPPGLAGEQYF. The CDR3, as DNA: TGTGCCAGCAGCCCGCCGGGACTAGCGGGAGAGCAGTACTTC.

The CDR3 region has the DNA TGTGCCAGCAGTCCACAGGGTAACAATCAGCCCCAGCATTTT. This gives the protein CASSPQGNNQPQHF. The chain carries TRBV6-6 and TRBJ1-5, with D tentatively TRBD1 (6 bases). CDR3 length: 14 amino acids. V was pared by 5 bases and J by 3 bases, with 11 bases between. Germline CDR1 is MNHNY and CDR2 is SVGAGI (reference sequence).

This CDR3 is CASSITKDNEQFF. The CDR3 DNA sequence: TGTGCCAGCAGCATTACTAAGGACAATGAGCAGTTCTTC. The chain recombines TRBV7-3 with TRBJ2-1; D not resolved. Germline V lookup: CDR1 SGHTA, CDR2 FQGTGA. The CDR3 extends over 13 amino acids. V gave up 5 bases and J gave up 5 bases, with 10 bases separating them. Complete variable domain (other parts from reference TRBV7-3 and TRBJ2-1): GAGVSQTPSNKVTEKGKYVELRCDPISGHTALYWYRQSLGQGPEFLIYFQGTGAADDSGLPNDRFFAVRPEGSVSTLKIQRTERGDSAVYLCASSITKDNEQFFGPGTRLTVL.

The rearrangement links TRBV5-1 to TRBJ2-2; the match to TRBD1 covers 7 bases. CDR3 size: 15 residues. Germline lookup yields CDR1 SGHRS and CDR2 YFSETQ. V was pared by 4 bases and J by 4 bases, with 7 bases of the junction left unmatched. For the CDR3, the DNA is TGCGCCAGCAGCCTTGGACAGGACAGCACCGGGGAGCTGTTTTTT. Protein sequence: CASSLGQDSTGELFF. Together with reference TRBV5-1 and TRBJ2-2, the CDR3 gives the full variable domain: KAGVTQTPRYLIKTRGQQVTLSCSPISGHRSVSWYQQTPGQGLQFLFEYFSETQRNKGNFPGRFSGRQFSNSRSEMNVSTLELGDSALYLCASSLGQDSTGELFFGEGSRLTVL.

For the CDR3, the DNA is TGCAGCGCCGCCGCGGGTATGAACACTGAAGCTTTCTTT. Translated: CSAAAGMNTEAFF. V is TRBV29-1 and J is TRBJ1-1; D is undetermined. The V gene lost 7 bases and the J gene lost 0 bases, with 12 bases spanning the gap. This CDR3 is built from 13 residues. Germline CDR1 and CDR2: SQVTM and ANQGSEA.

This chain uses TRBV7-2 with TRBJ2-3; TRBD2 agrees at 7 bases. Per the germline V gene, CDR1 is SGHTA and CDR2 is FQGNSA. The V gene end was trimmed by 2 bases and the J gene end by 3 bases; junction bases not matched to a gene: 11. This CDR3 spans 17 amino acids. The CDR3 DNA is TGTGCCAGCAGCTTACGGGGCGGCGGGAGATCGACAGATACGCAGTATTTT. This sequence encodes CASSLRGGGRSTDTQYF.

The CDR3 loop is CASSLNDARFNSPLHF. Here the CDR3 DNA reads TGTGCCAGCAGTTTAAACGACGCGAGGTTTAATTCACCCCTCCACTTT. V usage is TRBV28 and J usage is TRBJ1-6; no definite D call. In germline, CDR1 is MDHEN, CDR2 SYDVKM. The CDR3 consists of 16 residues. V dropped 2 bases and J dropped 6 bases, with 14 bases sitting between them.